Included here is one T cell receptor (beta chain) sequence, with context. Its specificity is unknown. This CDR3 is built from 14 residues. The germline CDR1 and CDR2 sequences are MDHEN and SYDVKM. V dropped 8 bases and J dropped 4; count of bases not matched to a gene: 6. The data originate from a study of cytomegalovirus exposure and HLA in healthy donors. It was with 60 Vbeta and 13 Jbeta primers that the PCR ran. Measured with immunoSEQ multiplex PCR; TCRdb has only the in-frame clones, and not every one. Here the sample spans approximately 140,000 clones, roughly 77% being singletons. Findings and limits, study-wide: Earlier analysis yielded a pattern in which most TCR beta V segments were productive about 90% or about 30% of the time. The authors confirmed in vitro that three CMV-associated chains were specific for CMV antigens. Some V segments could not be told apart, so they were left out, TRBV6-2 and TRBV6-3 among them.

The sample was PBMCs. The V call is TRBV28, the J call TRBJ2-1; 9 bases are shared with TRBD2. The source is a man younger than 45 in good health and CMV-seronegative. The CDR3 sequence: CASRIAGAYNEQFF. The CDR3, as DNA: TGTGCCAGCCGGATAGCGGGGGCTTACAATGAGCAGTTCTTC.